A single sample gave rise to the 18 T cell receptor beta chains below, sequenced in a study of spatial heterogeneity in lung cancer. In TCRdb, the 5' RACE reads were re-called with MiXCR into one record per CDR3 protein. The sample records roughly 120,000 distinct CDR3 sequences, 9% to 15% being singletons. The time point: blood at routine non-recurrence follow-up after resection. The sequenced material consisted of unsorted whole RNA from tumor, nontumor lung or frozen PBMC. Sequencing used PBMCs, obtained at follow-up. Source of these receptors: a male donor with early-stage non-small cell lung cancer.

This clonotype was observed a few times. The chain has TRBV5-1 and TRBJ2-1; TRBD2 matches at 10 bases. Germline CDR1 is SGHRS and CDR2 is YFSETQ. The CDR3 has 17 amino acids. The V gene end was trimmed by 8 bases and the J gene end by 0 bases; junction bases not matched to a gene: 11. DNA for the CDR3: TGCGCCAGTAGCCAGTTAGCGGGGGGAAGCTCCTACAATGAGCAGTTCTTC. Its translation: CASSQLAGGSSYNEQFF.

This clonotype has more than one count but fewer than ten. The chain employs TRBV11-2 and TRBJ1-1; possible D gene TRBD1, 5 bases. Between the trimmed V and J ends, which lost 5 bases and 6 bases, there was a span of 13 bases. Germline lookup yields CDR1 SGHAT and CDR2 FQNNGV. The CDR3 has 13 amino acids. The DNA for the CDR3 is TGTGCCAGCAGCCTCTCGGGGGTATCTGAAGCTTTCTTT. Translated: CASSLSGVSEAFF.

Ten or more counts support this clonotype. This chain joins TRBV7-9 and TRBJ2-1, with 8 positions matching TRBD1. J gave up 6 bases and V 5 bases, and 12 bases lay outside the gene matches. The CDR3 is 16 residues long. Germline CDR1 and CDR2: SEHNR and FQNEAQ (reference sequence). The CDR3, as DNA: TGTGCCAGCAGCCGCCCCGGGACAGGTTGGTTCAATGAGCAGTTCTTC. This sequence encodes CASSRPGTGWFNEQFF.

In this sample, this clonotype turned up a few times. The chain carries TRBV7-2 and TRBJ2-5; D not resolved. This CDR3 spans 14 amino acids. The germline V and J ends were trimmed by 5 bases and 2 bases, with 12 bases remaining between them. From germline, CDR1 is SGHTA and CDR2 FQGNSA. The CDR3: CASSPPTEQETQYF. The CDR3 DNA is TGTGCCAGCAGCCCACCGACTGAACAAGAGACCCAGTACTTC.

The chain uses TRBV10-3 and TRBJ1-5; unclear D gene. The CDR3 loop spans 13 amino acids. Germline values: CDR1 ENHRY, CDR2 SYGVKD. V was shortened by 4 bases and J by 3 bases, with 7 bases between the two germline ends. The CDR3 DNA reads as TGTGCCATCAGTGTAACGGACAATCAGCCCCAGCATTTT. The encoded protein is CAISVTDNQPQHF.

Only a few counts were recorded for this clonotype. The J gene is TRBJ1-2, the V gene TRBV7-6, with no clear D. Germline CDR1 and CDR2: SGHVS and FNYEAQ. This CDR3 is built from 13 residues. V shed 5 bases and J shed 1 base, with 8 bases lying between them. This CDR3 reads CASSREVNYGYTF. The CDR3 DNA reads as TGTGCCAGCAGCCGGGAGGTTAACTATGGCTACACCTTC.

This rearrangement joins TRBV2 to TRBJ1-1; no reliable D call. Germline V gene data show CDR1 as SNHLY and CDR2 as FYNNEI. This CDR3 has 14 residues. V lost 5 bases and J lost 0, with 10 bases in between. CDR3 sequence: CASSSEHMNTEAFF. The CDR3 nucleotides are TGTGCCAGCAGTTCCGAGCACATGAACACTGAAGCTTTCTTT.

This clonotype showed up just a few times. The chain joins TRBV6-6 to TRBJ2-3; 10 bases align to TRBD1. Germline V gene data show CDR1 as MNHNY and CDR2 as SVGAGI (reference sequence). V was pared by 6 bases and J by 3 bases, with 9 bases of the junction left unmatched. The CDR3 is made up of 16 amino acids. This CDR3 reads CASRDPGQGVTDTQYF. The DNA of the CDR3 is TGTGCCAGCAGGGATCCTGGACAGGGGGTAACAGATACGCAGTATTTT.

This chain joins TRBV10-2 and TRBJ1-1; D might be TRBD1 (5 bases). Germline values: CDR1 WSHSY, CDR2 SAAADI. Trimming stripped 6 bases from V and 2 bases from J, with 13 bases between. The CDR3 has 14 amino acids. The CDR3 DNA is TGCGCCAGCAGGGATGCGGGGACCAACACTGAAGCTTTCTTT. This encodes CASRDAGTNTEAFF.

This clonotype was counted many times. The chain carries TRBV7-2 and TRBJ2-3; D ambiguous. V dropped 2 bases and J dropped 5 bases, with 8 bases sitting between them. This CDR3 is built from 13 residues. Germline assignment: CDR1 SGHTA and CDR2 FQGNSA. CDR3 residues: CASSLNPRDTQYF. CDR3 coding DNA: TGTGCCAGCAGCTTAAACCCCAGAGATACGCAGTATTTT.

This rearrangement joins TRBV28 to TRBJ2-7; D gene ambiguous. The CDR3 is 12 residues long. CDR1 and CDR2 (germline): MDHEN, SYDVKM. Deletions cut 3 bases from V and 3 bases from J, with 6 bases between. The CDR3 region is CASSFMDYEQYF. The CDR3 DNA follows: TGTGCCAGCAGTTTCATGGACTACGAGCAGTACTTC. The entire variable domain, with the rest obtained from reference TRBV28 and TRBJ2-7, is as follows: DVKVTQSSRYLVKRTGEKVFLECVQDMDHENMFWYRQDPGLGLRLIYFSYDVKMKEKGDIPEGYSVSREKKERFSLILESASTNQTSMYLCASSFMDYEQYFGPGTRLTVT.

This chain connects TRBV12-3 or TRBV12-4 to TRBJ2-4; unclear D gene. The CDR3 consists of 12 residues. V was cut by 8 bases and J by 4 bases, with 9 bases left in between. CDR3 sequence: CASGEVKNIQYF. DNA for the CDR3: TGTGCCAGCGGCGAAGTTAAAAACATTCAGTACTTC.

This clonotype was seen more than once but under ten times. The J gene is TRBJ2-2, the V gene TRBV12-3 or TRBV12-4, with D maybe TRBD1 (5 bases). There are 13 residues in the CDR3. V was shortened by 4 bases and J by 6 bases, with 9 bases between the two germline ends. The CDR3, as DNA: TGTGCCAGCAGTTCAGGACACGCCGGGGAGCTGTTTTTT. The encoded protein is CASSSGHAGELFF.

V is TRBV29-1 and J is TRBJ2-3, with D perhaps being TRBD1 or TRBD2 (5 bases each). V shed 4 bases and J shed 3 bases, with 14 bases lying between them. This CDR3 comprises 14 residues. Germline CDR1 SQVTM, CDR2 ANQGSEA. CDR3 protein: CSVGMGTGTDTQYF. CDR3 bases: TGCAGCGTTGGAATGGGGACGGGGACAGATACGCAGTATTTT.

The chain links TRBV18 to TRBJ1-2; 10 bases align to TRBD1. Per germline, CDR1 KGHSH and CDR2 LQKENI. The junction had 5 bases not matched to a gene; V was cut back by 3 bases and J by 4 bases. This CDR3 contains 15 residues. The CDR3 spells CASSPRDRGSYGYTF. CDR3 DNA sequence: TGTGCCAGCTCACCCCGGGACAGGGGAAGCTATGGCTACACCTTC.

This clonotype was observed at least ten times. V gene TRBV27 combines with J gene TRBJ1-5; D ambiguous. This CDR3 has 13 amino acids. Germline V lookup: CDR1 MNHEY, CDR2 SMNVEV (reference sequence). With 5 bases removed from V and 4 bases from J, the gap between germline ends came to 9 bases. CDR3 DNA: TGTGCCAGCAGTCACACCGATAATCAGCCCCAGCATTTT. Translation gives CASSHTDNQPQHF.

The chain has TRBV11-2 and TRBJ2-6; D possibly corresponds to TRBD1 (5 bases). The CDR3 is 17 amino acids. V was shortened by 3 bases and J by 0 bases, with 12 bases between the two germline ends. CDR1 and CDR2 from the germline V gene are SGHAT and FQNNGV. CDR3 amino acids: CASSFSGAVSGANVLTF. CDR3 nucleotides: TGTGCCAGCAGCTTCAGTGGGGCAGTCTCTGGGGCCAACGTCCTGACTTTC.

The rearrangement uses TRBV12-3 or TRBV12-4 and TRBJ1-6, with D possibly being TRBD1 (6 bases). Trimming took off 7 bases at V and 0 bases at J, with 13 bases between the two ends. This CDR3 has 16 residues. CDR3 sequence reads: CASTGDKSSYNSPLHF. CDR3 bases: TGTGCCAGCACCGGGGACAAGAGCTCCTATAATTCACCCCTCCACTTT.